This passage covers 9 T cell receptor beta chains from one sample sequenced in a study of T-cell memory formation after mild COVID-19. TCRdb recomputed calls from the 5' RACE reads with MiXCR, one row per CDR3 protein. Among around 140,000 distinct CDR3 sequences listed, almost 25% were seen once. The sequenced sample was PBMCs or a T cell subset sorted from them (not recorded which). These receptors were obtained from an adult woman who had mild COVID-19 (a few samples of this study predate the infection). Cell type and time point are not known.

This clonotype has a count of ten or more. The rearrangement joins TRBV20-1 to TRBJ2-2; 9 nucleotides agree with TRBD2. The germline CDR1 and CDR2 sequences are DFQATT and SNEGSKA (reference sequence). This CDR3 is built from 16 residues. J lost 9 bases, V lost 6 bases, and 17 bases had no gene match. CDR3 residues: CSARASGISEARELFF. The CDR3 bases are TGCAGTGCCAGGGCTAGCGGGATATCGGAAGCAAGGGAGCTGTTTTTT.

This clonotype was seen a handful of times. The chain carries TRBV20-1 and TRBJ2-5; 9 bases align to TRBD2. CDR1 is DFQATT and CDR2 is SNEGSKA in the germline V gene (reference sequence). V was clipped by 6 bases and J by 2 bases; unmatched bases: 7. CDR3 size: 14 residues. The CDR3 is CSADPSGVQETQYF. Here the CDR3 DNA reads TGCAGTGCAGACCCTAGCGGGGTACAAGAGACCCAGTACTTC.

The sample holds a few counts of this clonotype. The gene calls are TRBV29-1 and TRBJ2-3; TRBD2 might be the D (6 bases). V was pared by 4 bases and J by 0 bases, with 11 bases between. Germline values: CDR1 SQVTM, CDR2 ANQGSEA. The CDR3 has 14 amino acids. DNA of the CDR3: TGCAGCGTTGTCGGGACTTCTAGCACAGATACGCAGTATTTT. Amino acid sequence: CSVVGTSSTDTQYF.

This clonotype was seen more than once but under ten times. V is TRBV20-1 and J is TRBJ2-7, with TRBD2 as a possible D gene (6 bases). The CDR3 is 13 residues long. V lost 1 base, J lost 4 bases, and 11 bases lay in between. Germline V CDR1 and CDR2: DFQATT, SNEGSKA (reference sequence). CDR3 region: CSARAPAGYEQYF. CDR3 nucleotides: TGCAGTGCTAGAGCCCCGGCGGGGTACGAGCAGTACTTC.

This clonotype was detected a few times. The chain carries TRBV19 and TRBJ1-1, with no clear D. Deletions cut 4 bases from V and 1 base from J, with 16 bases between. The CDR3 consists of 16 residues. Germline CDR1 reads LNHDA; CDR2 reads SQIVND (reference sequence). In DNA, the CDR3 is TGTGCCAGTAGTACCCCGCCTCTCGGGGAGAACACTGAAGCTTTCTTT. It yields the protein CASSTPPLGENTEAFF.

This clonotype was picked up a small number of times. The chain carries TRBV6-2 or TRBV6-3 and TRBJ2-7, with D perhaps matching TRBD1 (5 bases). This CDR3 has 13 amino acids. Germline assignment: CDR1 MNHEY and CDR2 SVGEGT. Trimming took 2 bases from V and 0 from J, leaving 5 bases between them. The CDR3 spells CASSYDSSYEQYF. The CDR3 DNA is TGTGCCAGCAGTTACGACAGCTCCTACGAGCAGTACTTC.

V usage is TRBV20-1 and J usage is TRBJ2-3; 11 bases agree with TRBD2. The CDR3 is 17 residues long. The J segment lost 0 bases and the V segment lost 6 bases, leaving 11 bases of the junction unmatched. Germline values: CDR1 DFQATT, CDR2 SNEGSKA (reference sequence). The CDR3 loop is CSARRLAGPKSTDTQYF. CDR3 in DNA: TGCAGTGCCCGTAGACTAGCGGGGCCAAAAAGCACAGATACGCAGTATTTT.

The V call is TRBV27, the J call TRBJ2-1, with TRBD1 matching 8 bases. Germline-derived CDR1 and CDR2 are MNHEY and SMNVEV (reference sequence). This CDR3 region has 14 residues. Trimming removed 6 bases from V and 9 bases from J; junction bases left unmatched: 10. The CDR3 DNA reads TGTGCCAGCAGGACAGGGGAGGATTTGGGTGAGCAGTTCTTC. Its protein product is CASRTGEDLGEQFF.

The chain is built from TRBV12-3 or TRBV12-4 and TRBJ2-1; 9 bases line up with TRBD2. V gave up 5 bases and J gave up 6 bases; unmatched junction bases: 8. There are 15 residues in the CDR3. The CDR3 loop reads CASSPLAGILNEQFF. For the CDR3, the DNA is TGTGCCAGCAGTCCTCTAGCGGGAATCCTCAATGAGCAGTTCTTC.